The present TCR beta chain was sequenced within a study of T cells in Graves' hyperthyroidism and ophthalmopathy. General study results and limits: Most thyroid clonotypes with frequency above 0.001 were detected in blood.

What was amplified from RNA transcripts were TCR beta CDR3 regions. With the HTBI primer set, the TCR CDR3 went through a first round of RT-PCR. Each CDR3 protein is one row after TCRdb ran MiXCR on the multiplex PCR reads. The data contain hundreds of thousands of distinct CDR3 sequences, roughly a sixth of them singletons. Not enrolled were patients with uncontrolled infection, other autoimmune disease, pregnancy or lactation. As concerns this clonotype: No antigen is known for it.

The TCR originated in a woman aged 50 to 60 with Graves' hyperthyroidism that later progressed to Graves' ophthalmopathy. The specimen sequenced was blood.

CDR3 region: CASGLRIGEKLFF. CDR3 sequence (DNA): TGTGCTAGTGGTTTGCGGATTGGTGAAAAACTGTTTTTT. J is TRBJ1-4 and V is TRBV12-5, with D unclear. V lost 2 bases, J lost 7 bases, and 8 bases lay in between. The CDR3 totals 13 residues. Germline CDR1 reads LGHNT; CDR2 reads FRNRAP.